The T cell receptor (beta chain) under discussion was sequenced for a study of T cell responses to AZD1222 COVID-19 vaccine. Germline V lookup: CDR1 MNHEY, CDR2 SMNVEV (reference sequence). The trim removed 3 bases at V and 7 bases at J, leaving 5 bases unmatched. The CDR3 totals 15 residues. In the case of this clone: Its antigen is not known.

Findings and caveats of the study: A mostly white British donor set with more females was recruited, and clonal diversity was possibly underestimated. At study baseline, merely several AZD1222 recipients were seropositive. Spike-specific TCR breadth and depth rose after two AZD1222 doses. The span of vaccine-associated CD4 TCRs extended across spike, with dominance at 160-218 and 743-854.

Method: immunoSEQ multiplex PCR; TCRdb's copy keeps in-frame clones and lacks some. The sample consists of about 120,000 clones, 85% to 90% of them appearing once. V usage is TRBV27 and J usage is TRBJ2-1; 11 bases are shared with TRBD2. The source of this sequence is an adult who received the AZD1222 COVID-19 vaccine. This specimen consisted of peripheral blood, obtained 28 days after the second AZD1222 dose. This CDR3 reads CASSFLAGGNNEQFF. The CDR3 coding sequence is TGTGCCAGCAGTTTTCTAGCGGGAGGCAATAATGAGCAGTTCTTC.